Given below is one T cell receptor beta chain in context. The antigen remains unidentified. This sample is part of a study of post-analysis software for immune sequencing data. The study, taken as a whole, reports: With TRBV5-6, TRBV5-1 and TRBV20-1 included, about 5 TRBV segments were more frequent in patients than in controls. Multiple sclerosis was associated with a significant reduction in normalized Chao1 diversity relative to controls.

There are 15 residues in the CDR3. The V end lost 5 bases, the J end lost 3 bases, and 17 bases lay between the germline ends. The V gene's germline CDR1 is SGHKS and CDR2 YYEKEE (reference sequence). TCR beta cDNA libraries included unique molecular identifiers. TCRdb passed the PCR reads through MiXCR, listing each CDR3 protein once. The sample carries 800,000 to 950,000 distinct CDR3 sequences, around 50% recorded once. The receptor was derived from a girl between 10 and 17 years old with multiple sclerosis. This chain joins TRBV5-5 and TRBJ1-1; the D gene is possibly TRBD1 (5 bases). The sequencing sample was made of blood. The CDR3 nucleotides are TGTGCCAGCAGGGCCCCCGGGACGGTGTACACTGAAGCTTTCTTT. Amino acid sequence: CASRAPGTVYTEAFF.